A selection of T cell receptor beta chains follows, all from one sample in a study of blood T cell repertoires in COVID-19. Clones were sequenced by immunoSEQ multiplex PCR, and TCRdb holds only the in-frame ones, with some missing. The sample has roughly 70,000 clones, around nine tenths seen once. Material for sequencing was peripheral blood. All receptors derive from a man between 65 and 85 years old with acute or convalescent COVID-19. The CDR3 runs from the conserved cysteine through the conserved F or W. A D gene is named only where the DNA matches it firmly. Clone size is given for some rows only: seen once, a few or many times, or a class if the clone is expanded.

len: 18; v_gene: TRBV5-5; j_gene: TRBJ1-1; abundance: -; d_gene: TRBD1; CDR3nt: TGTGCCAGCAGCTTGCGGGGAAAACTAGGACAGGGGATGGCTGAAGCTTTCTTT; CDR3aa: CASSLRGKLGQGMAEAFF
len: 15; v_gene: TRBV9; j_gene: TRBJ1-1; abundance: -; d_gene: TRBD1; CDR3nt: TGTGCCAGCAGCGTAGTAGACAGGGGGAGTTCTGAAGCTTTCTTT; CDR3aa: CASSVVDRGSSEAFF
len: 16; v_gene: TRBV6-5; j_gene: TRBJ2-7; abundance: many; d_gene: -; CDR3nt: TGTGCCAGCAGTTACTCGTTCAGGGAAGTGTCCTACGAGCAGTACTTC; CDR3aa: CASSYSFREVSYEQYF
len: 13; v_gene: TRBV18; j_gene: TRBJ1-5; abundance: -; d_gene: -; CDR3nt: TGTGCCAGCTCACCACCGGGGGGTCAGCCCCAGCATTTT; CDR3aa: CASSPPGGQPQHF
len: 16; v_gene: TRBV24-1; j_gene: TRBJ2-1; abundance: -; d_gene: -; CDR3nt: TGTGCCACCAGTGACCTTAGGACTACCACCTACAATGAGCAGTTCTTC; CDR3aa: CATSDLRTTTYNEQFF
len: 13; v_gene: TRBV7-3; j_gene: TRBJ1-1; abundance: -; d_gene: -; CDR3nt: TGTGCCAGCAGCTCTACAGTCTTGACTGAAGCTTTCTTT; CDR3aa: CASSSTVLTEAFF
len: 15; v_gene: TRBV3-1/TRBV3-2; j_gene: TRBJ1-2; abundance: -; d_gene: TRBD1; CDR3nt: TGTGCCAGCAGAAACGGACAGGGGGGGCCCCGGGGCTACACCTTC; CDR3aa: CASRNGQGGPRGYTF
len: 13; v_gene: TRBV11-1; j_gene: TRBJ1-2; abundance: -; d_gene: TRBD1; CDR3nt: TGTGCCAGCAGCCCGGGACAGGGGATTGGCTACACCTTC; CDR3aa: CASSPGQGIGYTF
len: 13; v_gene: TRBV19; j_gene: TRBJ1-2; abundance: -; d_gene: -; CDR3nt: TGTGCCAGTAGTATGCAGGGGACCTATGGCTACACCTTC; CDR3aa: CASSMQGTYGYTF
len: 14; v_gene: TRBV5-8; j_gene: TRBJ2-1; abundance: -; d_gene: -; CDR3nt: TGTGCCAGCAGCTCCCTCTTACCGGGAAATGAGCAGTTCTTC; CDR3aa: CASSSLLPGNEQFF
len: 14; v_gene: TRBV27; j_gene: TRBJ2-5; abundance: once; d_gene: -; CDR3nt: TGTGCCAGCAGGACAGGCATGTACCAAGAGACCCAGTACTTC; CDR3aa: CASRTGMYQETQYF
len: 15; v_gene: TRBV7-2; j_gene: TRBJ2-3; abundance: -; d_gene: -; CDR3nt: TGTGCCAGCAGCTTATCGTACAGATCCACAGATACGCAGTATTTT; CDR3aa: CASSLSYRSTDTQYF
len: 11; v_gene: TRBV4-1; j_gene: TRBJ1-2; abundance: few; d_gene: -; CDR3nt: TGCGCCAGCAGAGGGGGTTTGGGCTACACCTTC; CDR3aa: CASRGGLGYTF
len: 11; v_gene: TRBV2; j_gene: TRBJ1-6; abundance: -; d_gene: -; CDR3nt: TGTGCCAGCACTCCCGTCGGTACTCTCCACTTT; CDR3aa: CASTPVGTLHF
len: 14; v_gene: TRBV18; j_gene: TRBJ2-3; abundance: -; d_gene: -; CDR3nt: TGTGCCAGCTCCCCTCAGGGAAACACAGATACGCAGTATTTT; CDR3aa: CASSPQGNTDTQYF
len: 15; v_gene: TRBV3-1/TRBV3-2; j_gene: TRBJ1-1; abundance: once; d_gene: TRBD1; CDR3nt: TGTGCCAGCAGCCAAAGACAGGGGGTAGCGACTGAAGCTTTCTTT; CDR3aa: CASSQRQGVATEAFF
len: 13; v_gene: TRBV5-4; j_gene: TRBJ2-1; abundance: -; d_gene: -; CDR3nt: TGTGCCAGCAGCTTGGGGGGAGCGAATGAGCAGTTCTTC; CDR3aa: CASSLGGANEQFF
len: 12; v_gene: TRBV7-8; j_gene: TRBJ1-1; abundance: -; d_gene: -; CDR3nt: TGTGCCAGCAGCCATAACGGGGGAGAAGCTTTCTTT; CDR3aa: CASSHNGGEAFF
len: 16; v_gene: TRBV11-2; j_gene: TRBJ2-5; abundance: -; d_gene: TRBD2; CDR3nt: TGTGCCAGCAGCTTAGGTAGCGGGGGGGCCAGAGAGACCCAGTACTTC; CDR3aa: CASSLGSGGARETQYF
len: 16; v_gene: TRBV30; j_gene: TRBJ2-7; abundance: few; d_gene: TRBD1; CDR3nt: TGTGCCTGGAGTGTGTGGGGACAGGGGAATTCCTACGAGCAGTACTTC; CDR3aa: CAWSVWGQGNSYEQYF
len: 14; v_gene: TRBV27; j_gene: TRBJ1-5; abundance: -; d_gene: -; CDR3nt: TGTGCCAGCAGTTTAATCAATAGCAATCAGCCCCAGCATTTT; CDR3aa: CASSLINSNQPQHF
len: 16; v_gene: TRBV4-1; j_gene: TRBJ1-1; abundance: once; d_gene: TRBD1; CDR3nt: TGCGCCAGCAGCCAAGAGGATACAGGGGGGAACACTGAAGCTTTCTTT; CDR3aa: CASSQEDTGGNTEAFF
len: 13; v_gene: TRBV12-5; j_gene: TRBJ1-4; abundance: few; d_gene: -; CDR3nt: TGTGCTAGCGGGAACCTAGTGAGTGAAAAACTGTTTTTT; CDR3aa: CASGNLVSEKLFF
len: 15; v_gene: TRBV5-6; j_gene: TRBJ1-3; abundance: -; d_gene: -; CDR3nt: TGTGCCAGCAGCTTGGGCCCCAGGGCTGGAAACACCATATATTTT; CDR3aa: CASSLGPRAGNTIYF
len: 14; v_gene: TRBV2; j_gene: TRBJ1-1; abundance: -; d_gene: TRBD1; CDR3nt: TGTGCCAGCAGTGGTGGGACAGGGGGCTCTGAAGCTTTCTTT; CDR3aa: CASSGGTGGSEAFF
len: 10; v_gene: TRBV12-3/TRBV12-4; j_gene: TRBJ1-2; abundance: -; d_gene: -; CDR3nt: TGTGCCAGCAGGGCCTATGGCTACACCTTC; CDR3aa: CASRAYGYTF
len: 15; v_gene: TRBV15; j_gene: TRBJ2-2; abundance: -; d_gene: -; CDR3nt: TGTGCCACCAGCAGAGGGGCGGGGGCCCCCGGGGAGCTGTTTTTT; CDR3aa: CATSRGAGAPGELFF
len: 15; v_gene: TRBV5-1; j_gene: TRBJ2-1; abundance: -; d_gene: TRBD2; CDR3nt: TGCGCCAGCAGCTTGGCCTTACTAGCGGGCAATGAGCAGTTCTTC; CDR3aa: CASSLALLAGNEQFF
len: 13; v_gene: TRBV6-4; j_gene: TRBJ1-6; abundance: -; d_gene: -; CDR3nt: TGTGCCAGCAGTTCGAGGAGCGATTCACCCCTCCACTTT; CDR3aa: CASSSRSDSPLHF
len: 17; v_gene: TRBV7-9; j_gene: TRBJ1-5; abundance: -; d_gene: -; CDR3nt: TGTGCCAGCAGCTTAGGAGGGTGGGGATCGAGCAATCAGCCCCAGCATTTT; CDR3aa: CASSLGGWGSSNQPQHF
len: 18; v_gene: TRBV1; j_gene: TRBJ1-2; abundance: -; d_gene: -; CDR3nt: TGCACCAGGGAGGGAGGGAAGATAGGGACAGGGGGCTATCTGTCCTACACCTTC; CDR3aa: CTREGGKIGTGGYLSYTF
len: 14; v_gene: TRBV6-2/TRBV6-3; j_gene: TRBJ2-4; abundance: -; d_gene: TRBD1; CDR3nt: TGTGCCAGCAGTTATTCCCCCCAAGGACAGGGACAGACATTC; CDR3aa: CASSYSPQGQGQTF
len: 11; v_gene: TRBV7-9; j_gene: TRBJ1-2; abundance: -; d_gene: -; CDR3nt: TGTGCCATCGGGGGATCCTATGGCTACACCTTC; CDR3aa: CAIGGSYGYTF
len: 15; v_gene: TRBV7-9; j_gene: TRBJ2-7; abundance: -; d_gene: -; CDR3nt: TGTGCCAGCAGCTCTTACAGGGCACAGACCTACGAGCAGTACTTC; CDR3aa: CASSSYRAQTYEQYF
len: 15; v_gene: TRBV30; j_gene: TRBJ2-3; abundance: -; d_gene: -; CDR3nt: TGTGCCTGGAGTGTATATCTAACCCGAGCCTCTACGCAGTATTTT; CDR3aa: CAWSVYLTRASTQYF
len: 17; v_gene: TRBV6-4; j_gene: TRBJ1-2; abundance: few; d_gene: TRBD1; CDR3nt: TGTGCCAGCAGTAACGCCCATGGACAGGGGATGGACTATGGCTACACCTTC; CDR3aa: CASSNAHGQGMDYGYTF
len: 15; v_gene: TRBV5-1; j_gene: TRBJ2-7; abundance: -; d_gene: -; CDR3nt: TGCGCCAGCAGTACTGCGGGGCCTCCGTCCTACGAGCAGTACTTC; CDR3aa: CASSTAGPPSYEQYF
len: 13; v_gene: TRBV12-3/TRBV12-4; j_gene: TRBJ1-4; abundance: once; d_gene: -; CDR3nt: TGTGCCAGCGGGGCTGCAACTAATGAAAAACTGTTTTTT; CDR3aa: CASGAATNEKLFF
len: 15; v_gene: TRBV7-2; j_gene: TRBJ1-1; abundance: -; d_gene: -; CDR3nt: TGTGCCAGCAGCTTAGGGCGGGGACCGAACACTGAAGCTTTCTTT; CDR3aa: CASSLGRGPNTEAFF
len: 15; v_gene: TRBV9; j_gene: TRBJ1-2; abundance: -; d_gene: TRBD1; CDR3nt: TGTGCCAGCACCTCAGACAGGGGGCTATTCTATGGCTACACCTTC; CDR3aa: CASTSDRGLFYGYTF
len: 17; v_gene: TRBV7-6; j_gene: TRBJ1-3; abundance: -; d_gene: -; CDR3nt: TGTGCCAGCAGCTTGGGAGTACACGGGAGCTCTGGAAACACCATATATTTT; CDR3aa: CASSLGVHGSSGNTIYF
len: 14; v_gene: TRBV9; j_gene: TRBJ1-4; abundance: -; d_gene: TRBD1; CDR3nt: TGTGCCAGCAGTACAGGGGCCCCGATGGAAAAACTGTTTTTT; CDR3aa: CASSTGAPMEKLFF
len: 16; v_gene: TRBV6-5; j_gene: TRBJ2-3; abundance: -; d_gene: TRBD2; CDR3nt: TGTGCCAGCAGTTCAATAGCGGGGCTTAGCACAGATACGCAGTATTTT; CDR3aa: CASSSIAGLSTDTQYF
len: 18; v_gene: TRBV27; j_gene: TRBJ1-2; abundance: -; d_gene: TRBD1; CDR3nt: TGTGCCAGCAGTCGACGGGGGGCCGCAGGACAGGGGGACTATGGCTACACCTTC; CDR3aa: CASSRRGAAGQGDYGYTF
len: 15; v_gene: TRBV5-1; j_gene: TRBJ2-5; abundance: -; d_gene: TRBD2; CDR3nt: TGCGCCAGCAGCTTGGGGATAGCGGGCCAAGAGACCCAGTACTTC; CDR3aa: CASSLGIAGQETQYF
len: 16; v_gene: TRBV5-6; j_gene: TRBJ1-6; abundance: -; d_gene: TRBD1; CDR3nt: TGTGCCAGCAGCTTGGTCGGGACAGGGTATAATTCACCCCTCCACTTT; CDR3aa: CASSLVGTGYNSPLHF
len: 16; v_gene: TRBV9; j_gene: TRBJ1-1; abundance: -; d_gene: TRBD1; CDR3nt: TGTGCCAGCAGCCCCCCTTGGACAGGGGCGGAAACTGAAGCTTTCTTT; CDR3aa: CASSPPWTGAETEAFF
len: 14; v_gene: TRBV7-9; j_gene: TRBJ2-1; abundance: -; d_gene: TRBD2; CDR3nt: TGTGCCAGCAGCCCAGCTAGCGGTCCCAATGAGCAGTTCTTC; CDR3aa: CASSPASGPNEQFF
len: 16; v_gene: TRBV7-7; j_gene: TRBJ2-5; abundance: -; d_gene: TRBD1; CDR3nt: TGTGCCAGCAGCTTAGCGGGACAGACCCTCAGGGAGACCCAGTACTTC; CDR3aa: CASSLAGQTLRETQYF
len: 14; v_gene: TRBV28; j_gene: TRBJ1-2; abundance: -; d_gene: -; CDR3nt: TGTGCCAGCAGTTTAGTTGCAGGGCGTTATGGCTACACCTTC; CDR3aa: CASSLVAGRYGYTF
len: 17; v_gene: TRBV7-3; j_gene: TRBJ2-1; abundance: -; d_gene: -; CDR3nt: TGTGCCAGCAGCTTAGGAGGGGAGTGGGGATGGGACAATGAGCAGTTCTTC; CDR3aa: CASSLGGEWGWDNEQFF
len: 13; v_gene: TRBV4-3; j_gene: TRBJ2-7; abundance: -; d_gene: -; CDR3nt: TGCGCCAGCAGCCCTTCCGTCGAACGGGAGCAGTACTTC; CDR3aa: CASSPSVEREQYF
len: 14; v_gene: TRBV7-8; j_gene: TRBJ2-7; abundance: -; d_gene: -; CDR3nt: TGTGCCAGCAGCTCCCAGGACTCCTCCTACGAGCAGTACTTC; CDR3aa: CASSSQDSSYEQYF